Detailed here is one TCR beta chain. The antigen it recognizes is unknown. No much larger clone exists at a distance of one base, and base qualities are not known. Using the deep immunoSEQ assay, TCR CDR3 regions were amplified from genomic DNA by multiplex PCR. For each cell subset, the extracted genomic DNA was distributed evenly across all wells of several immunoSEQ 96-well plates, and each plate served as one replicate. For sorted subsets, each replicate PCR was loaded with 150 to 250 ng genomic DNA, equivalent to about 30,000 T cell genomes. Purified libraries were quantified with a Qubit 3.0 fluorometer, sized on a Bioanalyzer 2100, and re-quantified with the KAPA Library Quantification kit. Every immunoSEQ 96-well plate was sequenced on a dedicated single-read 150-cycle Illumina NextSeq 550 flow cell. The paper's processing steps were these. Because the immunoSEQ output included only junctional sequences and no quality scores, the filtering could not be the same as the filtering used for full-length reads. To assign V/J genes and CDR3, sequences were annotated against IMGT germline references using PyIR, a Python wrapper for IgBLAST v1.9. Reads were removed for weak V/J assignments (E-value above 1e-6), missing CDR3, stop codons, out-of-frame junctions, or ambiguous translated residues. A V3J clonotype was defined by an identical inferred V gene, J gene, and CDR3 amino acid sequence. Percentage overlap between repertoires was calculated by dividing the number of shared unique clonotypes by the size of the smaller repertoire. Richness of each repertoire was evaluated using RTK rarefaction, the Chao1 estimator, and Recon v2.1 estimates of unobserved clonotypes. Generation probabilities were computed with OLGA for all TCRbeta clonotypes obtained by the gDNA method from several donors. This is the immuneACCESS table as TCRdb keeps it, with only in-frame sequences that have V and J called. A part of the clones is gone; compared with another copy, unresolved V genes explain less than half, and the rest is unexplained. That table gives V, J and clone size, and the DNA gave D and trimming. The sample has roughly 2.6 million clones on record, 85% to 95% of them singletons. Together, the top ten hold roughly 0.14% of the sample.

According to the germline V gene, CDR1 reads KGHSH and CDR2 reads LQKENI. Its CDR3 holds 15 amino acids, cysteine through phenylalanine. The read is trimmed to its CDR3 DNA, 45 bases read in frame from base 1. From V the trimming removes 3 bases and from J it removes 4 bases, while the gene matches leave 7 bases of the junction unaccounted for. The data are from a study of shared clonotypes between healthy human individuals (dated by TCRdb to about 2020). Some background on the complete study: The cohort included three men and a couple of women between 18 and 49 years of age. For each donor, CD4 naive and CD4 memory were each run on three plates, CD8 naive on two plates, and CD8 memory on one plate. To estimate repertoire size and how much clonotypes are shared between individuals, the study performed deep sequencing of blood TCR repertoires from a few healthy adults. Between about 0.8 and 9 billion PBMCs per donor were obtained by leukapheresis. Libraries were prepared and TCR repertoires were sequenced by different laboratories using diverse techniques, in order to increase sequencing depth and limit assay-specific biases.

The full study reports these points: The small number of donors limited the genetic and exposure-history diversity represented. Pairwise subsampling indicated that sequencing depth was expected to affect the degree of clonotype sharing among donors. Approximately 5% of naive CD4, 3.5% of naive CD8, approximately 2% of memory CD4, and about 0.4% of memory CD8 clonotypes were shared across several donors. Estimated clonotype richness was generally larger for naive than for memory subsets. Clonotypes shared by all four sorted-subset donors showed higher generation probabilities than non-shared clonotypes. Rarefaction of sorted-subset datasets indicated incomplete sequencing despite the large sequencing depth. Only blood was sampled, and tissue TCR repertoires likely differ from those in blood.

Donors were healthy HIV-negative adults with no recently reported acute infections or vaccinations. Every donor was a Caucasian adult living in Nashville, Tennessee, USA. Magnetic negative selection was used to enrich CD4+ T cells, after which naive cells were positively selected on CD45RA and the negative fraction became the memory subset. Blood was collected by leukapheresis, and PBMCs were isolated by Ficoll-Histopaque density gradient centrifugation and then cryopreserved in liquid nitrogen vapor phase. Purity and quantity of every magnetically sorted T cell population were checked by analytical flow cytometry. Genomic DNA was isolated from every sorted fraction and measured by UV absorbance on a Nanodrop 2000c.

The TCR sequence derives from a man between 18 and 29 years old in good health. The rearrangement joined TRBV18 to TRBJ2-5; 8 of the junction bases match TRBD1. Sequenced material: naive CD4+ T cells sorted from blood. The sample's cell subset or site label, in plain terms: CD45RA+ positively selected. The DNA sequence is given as TGTGCCAGCTCACCGGGGGCAGACAGGGGAGAGACCCAGTACTTC. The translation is CASSPGADRGETQYF.